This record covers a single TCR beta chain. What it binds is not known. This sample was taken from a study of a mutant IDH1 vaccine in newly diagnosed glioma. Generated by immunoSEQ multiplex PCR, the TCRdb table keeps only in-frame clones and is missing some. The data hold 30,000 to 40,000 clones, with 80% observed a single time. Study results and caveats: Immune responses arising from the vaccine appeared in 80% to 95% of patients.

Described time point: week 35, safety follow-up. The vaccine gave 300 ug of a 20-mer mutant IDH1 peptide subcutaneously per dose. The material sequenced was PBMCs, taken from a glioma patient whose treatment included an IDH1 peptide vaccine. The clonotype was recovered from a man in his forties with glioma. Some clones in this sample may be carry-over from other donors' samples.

The CDR3 loop is CASSSDREGYTF. In nucleotides, the CDR3 is TGTGCCAGCTCATCGGACAGGGAAGGCTACACCTTC. This chain uses TRBV18 with TRBJ1-2; 8 bases agree with TRBD1. The CDR3 spans 12 residues. Germline-derived CDR1 and CDR2 are KGHSH and LQKENI. The V gene end was trimmed by 5 bases and the J gene end by 8 bases; junction bases not matched to a gene: 4.